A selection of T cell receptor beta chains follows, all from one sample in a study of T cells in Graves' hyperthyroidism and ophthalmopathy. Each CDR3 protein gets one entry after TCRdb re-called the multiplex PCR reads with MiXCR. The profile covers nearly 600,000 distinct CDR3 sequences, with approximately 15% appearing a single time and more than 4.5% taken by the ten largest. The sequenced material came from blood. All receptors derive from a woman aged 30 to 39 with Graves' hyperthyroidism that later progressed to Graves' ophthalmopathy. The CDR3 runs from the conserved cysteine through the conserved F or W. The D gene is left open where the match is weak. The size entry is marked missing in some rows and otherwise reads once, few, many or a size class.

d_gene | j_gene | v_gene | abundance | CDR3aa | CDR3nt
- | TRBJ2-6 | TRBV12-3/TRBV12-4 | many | CASSLKNSLLKAGANVLTF | TGTGCCAGCAGTTTAAAGAATAGTCTCCTGAAGGCTGGGGCCAACGTCCTGACTTTC
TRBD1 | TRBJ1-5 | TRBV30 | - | CAWSYGQGGQPQHF | TGTGCCTGGAGTTACGGACAGGGGGGTCAGCCCCAGCATTTT
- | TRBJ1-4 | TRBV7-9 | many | CASSLVTGEEEKLFF | TGTGCCAGCAGCTTAGTAACCGGGGAGGAAGAAAAACTGTTTTTT
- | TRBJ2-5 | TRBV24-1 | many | CATSQGWEETQYF | TGTGCCACCAGTCAGGGGTGGGAAGAGACCCAGTACTTC
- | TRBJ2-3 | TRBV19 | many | CASSRGGIAGDTQYF | TGTGCCAGTAGTCGAGGCGGGATAGCAGGAGATACGCAGTATTTT
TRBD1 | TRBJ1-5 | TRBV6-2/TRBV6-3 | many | CASSPLDRGSNQPQHF | TGTGCCAGCAGCCCCCTCGACAGGGGTAGCAATCAGCCCCAGCATTTT
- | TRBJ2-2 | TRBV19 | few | CASNYPGELFF | TGTGCCAGTAACTATCCCGGGGAGCTGTTTTTT
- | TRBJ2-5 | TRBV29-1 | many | CSVEGVGRETQYF | TGCAGCGTTGAGGGCGTAGGACGGGAGACCCAGTACTTC
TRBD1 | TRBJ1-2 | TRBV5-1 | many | CASSFSPGQGASGYTF | TGCGCCAGCAGCTTCTCCCCCGGACAGGGGGCAAGTGGCTACACCTTC
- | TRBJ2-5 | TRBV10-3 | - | CAIRPWGEREETQYF | TGTGCCATCAGACCATGGGGGGAGAGGGAAGAGACCCAGTACTTC
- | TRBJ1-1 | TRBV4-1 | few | CASSQRTVEVEAFF | TGCGCCAGCAGCCAGAGGACAGTAGAGGTTGAAGCTTTCTTT
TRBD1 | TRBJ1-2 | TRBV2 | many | CASSRQGPNYGYTF | TGTGCCAGCAGCCGACAGGGGCCAAACTATGGCTACACCTTC
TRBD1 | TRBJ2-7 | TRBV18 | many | CASSLPRTGYYEQYF | TGTGCCAGCTCCCTCCCTAGGACAGGCTACTACGAGCAGTACTTC
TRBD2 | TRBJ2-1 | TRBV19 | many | CASSARLAGGFNEQFF | TGTGCCAGTAGTGCCCGACTAGCGGGGGGGTTCAATGAGCAGTTCTTC
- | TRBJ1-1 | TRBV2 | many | CASSAGVAEAFF | TGTGCCAGCAGTGCAGGGGTGGCTGAAGCTTTCTTT
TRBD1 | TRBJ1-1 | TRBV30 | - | CALSGQGSTEAFF | TGTGCCTTATCGGGACAGGGGTCTACTGAAGCTTTCTTT
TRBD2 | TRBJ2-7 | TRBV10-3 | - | CAISESGRATLYEQYF | TGTGCCATCAGTGAGTCGGGGAGGGCTACCCTTTACGAGCAGTACTTC
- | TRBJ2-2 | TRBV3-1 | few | CASSKGLGTNTGELFF | TGTGCCAGCAGCAAAGGGTTGGGTACGAACACCGGGGAGCTGTTTTTT
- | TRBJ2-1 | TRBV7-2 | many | CASSLAKDAYNEQFF | TGTGCCAGCAGCTTAGCTAAGGATGCGTACAATGAGCAGTTCTTC
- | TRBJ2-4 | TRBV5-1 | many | CASSLGRTDFFAKNIQYF | TGCGCCAGCAGCTTGGGCAGGACAGACTTCTTTGCCAAAAACATTCAGTACTTC
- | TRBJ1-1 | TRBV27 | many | CASRSTTEAFF | TGTGCCAGCAGAAGCACCACTGAAGCTTTCTTT
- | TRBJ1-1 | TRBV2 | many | CASSEAGGQNTEAFF | TGTGCCAGCAGTGAAGCTGGAGGGCAGAACACTGAAGCTTTCTTT
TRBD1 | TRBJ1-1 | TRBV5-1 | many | CASSLALGQGGTEAFF | TGCGCCAGCAGCTTGGCTCTTGGACAGGGGGGCACTGAAGCTTTCTTT
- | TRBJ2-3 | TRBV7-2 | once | CASSLVRATDTQYF | TGTGCCAGCAGCTTAGTAAGGGCGACAGATACGCAGTATTTT
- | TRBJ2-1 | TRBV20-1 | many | CSARDELRSYNEQFF | TGCAGTGCTAGAGATGAGCTTCGCTCCTACAATGAGCAGTTCTTC
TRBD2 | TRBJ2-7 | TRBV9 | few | CASSPGGGSTYEQYF | TGTGCCAGCAGCCCGGGGGGAGGGTCGACCTACGAGCAGTACTTC
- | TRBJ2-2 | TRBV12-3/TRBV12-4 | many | CASSFQDRWAGELFF | TGTGCCAGCAGCTTTCAAGATCGTTGGGCCGGGGAGCTGTTTTTT
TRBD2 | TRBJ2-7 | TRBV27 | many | CASSRTSDGSYEQYF | TGTGCCAGCAGCCGTACTAGCGATGGCTCCTACGAGCAGTACTTC
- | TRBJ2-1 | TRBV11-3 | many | CASSPTLALGTANEQFF | TGTGCCAGCAGCCCGACCCTAGCTCTGGGGACGGCCAATGAGCAGTTCTTC
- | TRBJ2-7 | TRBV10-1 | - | CASGKPRRGTRYEQYF | TGCGCCAGCGGGAAACCTAGGAGGGGGACACGATACGAGCAGTACTTC
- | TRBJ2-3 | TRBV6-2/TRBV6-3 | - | CASSYGLARTDTQYF | TGTGCCAGCAGTTACGGTCTAGCGAGGACAGATACGCAGTATTTT
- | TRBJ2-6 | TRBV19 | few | CASAGAREDAGANVLTF | TGTGCCAGTGCAGGGGCCAGGGAGGATGCTGGGGCCAACGTCCTGACTTTC
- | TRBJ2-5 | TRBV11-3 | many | CASRGSQETQYF | TGTGCCAGCAGGGGCAGTCAAGAGACCCAGTACTTC
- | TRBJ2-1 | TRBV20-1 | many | CSASHSGDGRADEQFF | TGCAGTGCTAGTCATTCCGGGGACGGGAGAGCAGATGAGCAGTTCTTC
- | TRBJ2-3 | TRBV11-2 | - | CASSLVPEVRTDTQYF | TGTGCCAGCAGCTTAGTACCGGAGGTCCGCACAGATACGCAGTATTTT